One sample yielded the 30 T cell receptor beta chains listed below, sequenced in a study of T cell responses to AZD1222 COVID-19 vaccine. TCRdb's copy holds only in-frame clones and misses some; the assay was immunoSEQ multiplex PCR. The sample includes about 110,000 clones, more than 80% of them seen just once. The sample was peripheral blood, taken on day 0 of AZD1222 vaccination. These TCRs come from an adult in good health.

V gene TRBV25-1 combines with J gene TRBJ1-2; TRBD1 is a possible D gene (6 bases). Germline CDR1 MGHDK, CDR2 SYGVNS. V gave up 7 bases and J gave up 4 bases, with 10 bases separating them. There are 12 residues in the CDR3. The CDR3 DNA reads as TGTGCCAGCACCATAGGGGGCTATGGCTACACCTTC. Translated, it gives CASTIGGYGYTF.

In this sample, this clone turned up a few times. This chain connects TRBV3-1 (or the pseudogene TRBV3-2) to TRBJ2-7, with D hard to call. V was clipped by 0 bases and J by 4 bases, with 1 base between them. CDR1 and CDR2 (germline): LGHDT, YNNKEL (reference sequence). The CDR3 length is 11 residues. CDR3 loop: CASSQEYEQYF. CDR3 in DNA: TGTGCCAGCAGCCAAGAATACGAGCAGTACTTC.

CDR3 residues: CASSVRSGSGNEQFF. CDR3 in DNA: TGTGCCAGCAGCGTAAGGAGCGGGAGCGGCAATGAGCAGTTCTTC. The genes are TRBV9 and TRBJ2-1; 8 bases are a match to TRBD2. The CDR3 contains 15 residues. Trimming at V came to 1 base and at J to 6 bases, leaving 6 bases not matched to a gene. Germline assignment: CDR1 SGDLS and CDR2 YYNGEE.

This clone showed up just a few times. This chain uses TRBV20-1 with TRBJ1-2; D call uncertain. Germline values: CDR1 DFQATT, CDR2 SNEGSKA (reference sequence). The length of the CDR3 is 16 residues. V lost 3 bases and J lost 0, with 17 bases in between. The CDR3: CSASLFLGNPNYGYTF. The CDR3 DNA sequence: TGCAGTGCTAGTTTATTTCTGGGGAATCCTAACTATGGCTACACCTTC.

The chain carries TRBV20-1 and TRBJ1-4; D remains unclear. The V gene lost 3 bases and the J gene lost 8 bases, with 13 bases spanning the gap. The CDR3 is 13 residues long. Per the germline V gene, CDR1 is DFQATT and CDR2 is SNEGSKA (reference sequence). The CDR3 nucleotides read TGCAGTGCTAGTCCGAGGATTGGAGAAAAACTGTTTTTT. Its translation: CSASPRIGEKLFF.

This chain connects TRBV11-3 to TRBJ2-3; the D gene is possibly TRBD2 (5 bases). Trimming shortened V by 4 bases and J by 2 bases, and 10 bases separated the two germline ends. The CDR3 extends over 14 amino acids. Germline V gene lookup returns CDR1 SGHNT and CDR2 YENEEA. CDR3: CASSSTRNTDTQYF. The DNA for the CDR3 is TGTGCCAGCAGCTCCACTAGGAACACAGATACGCAGTATTTT.

The rearrangement links TRBV29-1 to TRBJ1-1; D possibly corresponds to TRBD1 (6 bases). The CDR3 consists of 15 residues. V shed 8 bases and J shed 1 base, with 20 bases lying between them. Germline CDR1 is SQVTM and CDR2 is ANQGSEA. CDR3 nucleotide sequence: TGCAGCTTGGGCGGGGGGCAATATGGGAACACTGAAGCTTTCTTT. Residues: CSLGGGQYGNTEAFF.

V and J are TRBV27 and TRBJ1-4; 10 bases align to TRBD1. V shed 5 bases, J shed 7 bases, and the junction held 7 bases outside the gene matches. The germline V gene encodes CDR1 MNHEY and CDR2 SMNVEV (reference sequence). CDR3 length equals 15 residues. In DNA, the CDR3 is TGTGCCAGCAGTCTCGGGACAGGGGTTTTTGAAAAACTGTTTTTT. Translated, it gives CASSLGTGVFEKLFF.

The chain is built from TRBV30 and TRBJ1-1; 7 bases are a match to TRBD1. CDR1 and CDR2 (germline): GTSNPN, SVGIG (reference sequence). The ends lost 8 bases at V and 1 base at J; junction bases unmatched: 4. CDR3 length: 12 amino acids. Written as DNA, the CDR3 is TGTGCCAGCCGGGACAGGAACACTGAAGCTTTCTTT. Amino acids: CASRDRNTEAFF.

The rearrangement links TRBV6-5 to TRBJ1-6; 7 nucleotides match TRBD1. The trim removed 2 bases at V and 2 bases at J, leaving 3 bases unmatched. CDR1 MNHEY and CDR2 SVGAGI come from the germline V gene. The CDR3 runs to 16 residues. DNA of the CDR3: TGTGCCAGCAGTTACGGGACAGATACCTATAATTCACCCCTCCACTTT. This sequence encodes CASSYGTDTYNSPLHF.

The chain uses TRBV5-4 and TRBJ2-2, with 11 nucleotides matching TRBD2. The trim removed 4 bases at V and 5 bases at J, leaving 10 bases unmatched. CDR3 length equals 17 residues. The germline gives CDR1 SGHNT, CDR2 YYREEE (reference sequence). The DNA of the CDR3 is TGTGCCAGCAGCCCACTACTAGCGGGAGTGTATACCGGGGAGCTGTTTTTT. It specifies CASSPLLAGVYTGELFF.

The chain couples TRBV11-3 to TRBJ2-3, with TRBD2 matching over 13 bases. V was clipped by 3 bases and J by 9 bases; unmatched bases: 3. Germline values: CDR1 SGHNT, CDR2 YENEEA. CDR3 length equals 14 residues. The CDR3 nucleotides are TGTGCCAGCAGCTTTGGACTAGCGGGAGTGACGCAGTATTTT. Encoded protein: CASSFGLAGVTQYF. Complete variable domain (other parts from reference TRBV11-3 and TRBJ2-3): EAGVVQSPRYKIIEKKQPVAFWCNPISGHNTLYWYLQNLGQGPELLIRYENEEAVDDSQLPKDRFSAERLKGVDSTLKIQPAELGDSAVYLCASSFGLAGVTQYFGPGTRLTVL.

The rearrangement joins TRBV11-3 to TRBJ2-7, with 11 bases aligning to TRBD1. From germline, CDR1 is SGHNT and CDR2 YENEEA. The trim removed 0 bases at V and 6 bases at J, leaving 4 bases unmatched. This CDR3 contains 15 residues. CDR3 protein: CASSLEGQGDGEQYF. For the CDR3, the DNA is TGTGCCAGCAGCTTAGAGGGACAGGGGGATGGCGAGCAGTACTTC.

The chain combines TRBV5-1 with TRBJ2-7, with 10 bases fitting TRBD1. This CDR3 spans 14 amino acids. V dropped 4 bases and J dropped 3; count of bases not matched to a gene: 4. The germline CDR1 and CDR2 sequences are SGHRS and YFSETQ. In DNA, the CDR3 is TGCGCCAGCAGCGGACAGGGGGGACACTACGAGCAGTACTTC. The encoded protein is CASSGQGGHYEQYF.

The chain uses TRBV2 and TRBJ2-7, with D tentatively TRBD1 or TRBD2 (6 bases each). Germline V gene lookup returns CDR1 SNHLY and CDR2 FYNNEI. V was shortened by 7 bases and J by 0 bases, with 16 bases between the two germline ends. This CDR3 comprises 15 residues. DNA of the CDR3: TGTGCCAGCACCACAGGGACTGCCCTCTCCTACGAGCAGTACTTC. Its protein is CASTTGTALSYEQYF.

The V gene is TRBV30, the J gene TRBJ1-5, with D hard to call. Germline CDR1 and CDR2: GTSNPN and SVGIG (reference sequence). The V end was cut by 2 bases, the J end by 5 bases, with 10 bases between. The CDR3 loop spans 13 amino acids. CDR3 protein: CAWSLGEDQPQHF. The CDR3 nucleotides read TGTGCCTGGAGTCTGGGTGAGGATCAGCCCCAGCATTTT.

The V call is TRBV4-1, the J call TRBJ2-5, with D tentatively TRBD1 (6 bases). CDR1 is MGHRA and CDR2 is YSYEKL in the germline V gene. The CDR3 spans 13 residues. Trimming pared 8 bases from V and 1 base from J, leaving 11 bases between. The CDR3 nucleotides read TGCGCCAGCTCCGGGACACCCCAAGAGACCCAGTACTTC. Translation gives CASSGTPQETQYF.

The chain is built from TRBV7-6 and TRBJ1-6, with no clear D. Germline values: CDR1 SGHVS, CDR2 FNYEAQ. This CDR3 is built from 15 residues. Deletions cut 3 bases from V and 6 bases from J, with 12 bases between. CDR3 sequence (DNA): TGTGCCAGCAGCTTTAATTCGGTACCTAATTCACCCCTCCACTTT. Translating it yields CASSFNSVPNSPLHF.

The chain is built from TRBV6-1 and TRBJ1-6; D gene uncertain. Germline V gene data show CDR1 as MNHNS and CDR2 as SASEGT. This CDR3 has 16 residues. Deletions cut 3 bases from V and 0 bases from J, with 9 bases between. The CDR3 nucleotides read TGTGCCAGCAGTGACTTCCCGAGCTCCTATAATTCACCCCTCCACTTT. This codes for CASSDFPSSYNSPLHF.

The chain uses TRBV4-3 and TRBJ1-2; D is unclear. The CDR3 spans 15 residues. The germline CDR1 and CDR2 sequences are LGHNA and YSLEER. V lost 2 bases, J lost 2 bases, and 12 bases lay in between. DNA for the CDR3: TGCGCCAGCAGCCAACAATCTAACACGAACTATGGCTACACCTTC. As protein: CASSQQSNTNYGYTF.

This clone appeared once. The chain combines TRBV11-3 with TRBJ2-7, with D possibly being TRBD1 or TRBD2 (5 bases each). V dropped 3 bases and J dropped 3 bases, with 12 bases sitting between them. The germline V gene has CDR1 SGHNT and CDR2 YENEEA. There are 14 residues in the CDR3. The chain's CDR3 is CASSFRDGIYEQYF. In DNA, the CDR3 is TGTGCCAGCAGCTTCCGGGACGGTATCTACGAGCAGTACTTC.

J is TRBJ2-7 and V is TRBV5-1, with D maybe TRBD1 (5 bases). CDR3 length: 14 residues. Germline V gene data show CDR1 as SGHRS and CDR2 as YFSETQ. V lost 5 bases to trimming and J lost 2 bases, with 14 bases between them. The CDR3 bases are TGCGCCAGCAGTCTCGCACAGGTGACCTACGAGCAGTACTTC. Protein product: CASSLAQVTYEQYF.

The chain links TRBV28 to TRBJ1-5; D ambiguous. V lost 8 bases and J 6 bases, leaving 14 bases between the germline ends. Germline values: CDR1 MDHEN, CDR2 SYDVKM. The CDR3 has 13 amino acids. Here the CDR3 reads CASYAHRAQPQHF. The DNA for the CDR3 is TGTGCCAGCTACGCCCATCGGGCTCAGCCCCAGCATTTT.

This clone was counted once. This sequence joins TRBV10-3 and TRBJ2-2, with 8 bases fitting TRBD2. V shed 4 bases and J 2 bases; nucleotides not matched to a gene: 6. CDR1 and CDR2 (germline): ENHRY, SYGVKD. The CDR3 runs to 16 residues. CDR3 region: CAISARLARNTGELFF. The CDR3 nucleotides are TGTGCCATCAGTGCGAGACTAGCGAGAAACACCGGGGAGCTGTTTTTT.

The genes are TRBV28 and TRBJ1-6; unclear D gene. Trimming took 3 bases from V and 0 from J, leaving 9 bases between them. The CDR3 consists of 16 residues. Per the germline V gene, CDR1 is MDHEN and CDR2 is SYDVKM. The CDR3 protein is CASSFSGSSYNSPLHF. In DNA form, the CDR3 reads TGTGCCAGCAGTTTCTCGGGGAGCTCCTATAATTCACCCCTCCACTTT.

This clone has just one count. The V and J genes are TRBV7-2 and TRBJ1-1; D gene unclear. The CDR3 has 14 amino acids. From germline, CDR1 is SGHTA and CDR2 FQGNSA. V lost 2 bases and J 1 base, leaving 8 bases between the germline ends. The CDR3 protein is CASSLMPSNTEAFF. In DNA, the CDR3 is TGTGCCAGCAGCTTAATGCCCTCGAACACTGAAGCTTTCTTT.

The V and J genes are TRBV9 and TRBJ2-3; the D gene could be TRBD1 or TRBD2 (5 bases each). The CDR3 runs 15 residues. The V end was cut by 4 bases, the J end by 2 bases, with 14 bases between. Germline V gene data show CDR1 as SGDLS and CDR2 as YYNGEE. The CDR3 region has the DNA TGTGCCAGCAGCCTCCGGGACGGCCTCACAGATACGCAGTATTTT. Translated, it gives CASSLRDGLTDTQYF.

This clone has a single count. The rearrangement uses TRBV19 and TRBJ1-4; D gene uncertain. The germline CDR1 and CDR2 sequences are LNHDA and SQIVND (reference sequence). The CDR3 length is 14 residues. The V and J ends lost 2 bases and 7 bases respectively, with 11 bases between them. The CDR3 protein is CASSIIPAGEKLFF. The CDR3 bases are TGTGCCAGTAGTATAATCCCAGCAGGTGAAAAACTGTTTTTT.

The chain is built from TRBV5-4 and TRBJ2-5; TRBD2 aligns across 7 bases. The CDR3 extends over 14 amino acids. Trimming cost V 5 bases and J 5 bases; bases outside gene matches: 9. Germline CDR1 and CDR2: SGHNT and YYREEE (reference sequence). The CDR3 loop is CASSWTSDDETQYF. The CDR3, as DNA: TGTGCCAGCAGTTGGACTAGTGATGATGAGACCCAGTACTTC.

V and J are TRBV23-1 and TRBJ2-1; weak D call: TRBD1 (6 bases). TRBV23-1 is noted as an ORF with a role that remains uncertain. The CDR3 is 15 residues long. The germline V and J ends were trimmed by 7 bases and 0 bases, with 13 bases remaining between them. CDR3 nucleotide sequence: TGCGCCAGCACAGACAGGTTCAGCTCCTACAATGAGCAGTTCTTC. It codes for CASTDRFSSYNEQFF.